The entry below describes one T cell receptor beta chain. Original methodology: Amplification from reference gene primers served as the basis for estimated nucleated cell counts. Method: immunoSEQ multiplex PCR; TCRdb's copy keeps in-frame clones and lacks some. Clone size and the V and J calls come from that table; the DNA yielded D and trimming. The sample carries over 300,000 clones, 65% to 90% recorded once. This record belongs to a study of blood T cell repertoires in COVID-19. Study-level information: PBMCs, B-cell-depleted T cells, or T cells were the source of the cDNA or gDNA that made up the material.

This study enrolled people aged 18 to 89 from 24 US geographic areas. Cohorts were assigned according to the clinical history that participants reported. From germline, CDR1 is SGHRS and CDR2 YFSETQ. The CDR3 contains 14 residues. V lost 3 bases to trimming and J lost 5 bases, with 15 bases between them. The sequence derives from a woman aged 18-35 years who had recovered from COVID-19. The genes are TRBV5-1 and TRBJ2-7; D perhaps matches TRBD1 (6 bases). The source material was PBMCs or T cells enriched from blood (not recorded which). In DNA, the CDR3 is TGCGCCAGCAGCTGGAACAGGGCCGGGAACGAGCAGTACTTC. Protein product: CASSWNRAGNEQYF. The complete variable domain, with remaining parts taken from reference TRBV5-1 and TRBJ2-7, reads KAGVTQTPRYLIKTRGQQVTLSCSPISGHRSVSWYQQTPGQGLQFLFEYFSETQRNKGNFPGRFSGRQFSNSRSEMNVSTLELGDSALYLCASSWNRAGNEQYFGPGTRLTVT.